The 28 T cell receptor beta chains in this list originate from one sample, sequenced in a study of blood T cell repertoires in COVID-19 (dated by TCRdb to 2020 to 2022). The protocol used for the library was the immunoSEQ multiplex PCR assay. TCRdb took over this immuneACCESS table, retaining in-frame rearrangements with V and J assigned. Such tables are incomplete; in checked studies, under half of the missing clones stem from an unresolved V gene, and the remainder is unexplained. This sample comprises roughly 340,000 clones, approximately 90% of them detected only once. Roughly 3.4% of the sample goes to the ten largest clones. The sample taken for sequencing was peripheral blood. Every receptor here comes from a woman under 30 who had recovered from COVID-19.

This chain uses TRBV7-2 with TRBJ2-4; 12 bases align to TRBD2. V dropped 3 bases and J dropped 4; count of bases not matched to a gene: 1. This CDR3 has 15 amino acids. Germline values: CDR1 SGHTA, CDR2 FQGNSA. CDR3 loop: CASSLTSGGKNIQYF. The CDR3 DNA reads as TGTGCCAGCAGCTTGACTAGCGGGGGAAAAAACATTCAGTACTTC.

The chain links TRBV15 to TRBJ2-2, with 9 positions matching TRBD2. This CDR3 spans 16 amino acids. V gave up 6 bases and J gave up 0 bases; unmatched junction bases: 5. Germline CDR1 and CDR2: LNHNV and YYDKDF (reference sequence). The CDR3 region is CATRNLAGPNTGELFF. CDR3 DNA: TGTGCCACCAGGAACCTAGCGGGGCCGAACACCGGGGAGCTGTTTTTT.

The chain has TRBV11-2 and TRBJ1-3; possibly TRBD1 for D (5 bases). Per the germline V gene, CDR1 is SGHAT and CDR2 is FQNNGV. CDR3 size: 16 residues. V was trimmed by 5 bases and J by 7 bases, leaving 21 bases between them. The CDR3 sequence is CASSLKPDIGVNTIYF. CDR3 DNA sequence: TGTGCCAGCAGCCTCAAGCCGGACATTGGGGTGAACACCATATATTTT.

The chain employs TRBV24-1 and TRBJ1-5; maybe TRBD1 (5 bases). CDR3 size: 12 residues. Germline assignment: CDR1 KGHDR and CDR2 SFDVKD. Trimming left V 6 bases short and J 9 bases short, with 11 bases between. The CDR3 DNA is TGTGCCACCAGTTCTGGGGCCGTGCCCCAGCATTTT. Protein sequence: CATSSGAVPQHF.

V and J are TRBV5-1 and TRBJ1-1, with D unresolved. The CDR3 spans 14 residues. Trimming pared 3 bases from V and 5 bases from J, leaving 14 bases between. From germline, CDR1 is SGHRS and CDR2 YFSETQ. In nucleotides, the CDR3 is TGCGCCAGCAGCTCATTCAGAGGTCTGACTGAAGCTTTCTTT. Its protein product is CASSSFRGLTEAFF. Full variable domain (remainder filled in from reference TRBV5-1 and TRBJ1-1): KAGVTQTPRYLIKTRGQQVTLSCSPISGHRSVSWYQQTPGQGLQFLFEYFSETQRNKGNFPGRFSGRQFSNSRSEMNVSTLELGDSALYLCASSSFRGLTEAFFGQGTRLTVV.

V usage is TRBV30 and J usage is TRBJ1-6, with 7 bases fitting TRBD1. The CDR3 length is 15 residues. V shed 4 bases and J 7 bases; nucleotides not matched to a gene: 10. The V gene's germline CDR1 is GTSNPN and CDR2 SVGIG (reference sequence). The CDR3 reads CAWNSWGQSNSPLHF. CDR3 nucleotide sequence: TGTGCCTGGAACAGTTGGGGACAGTCGAATTCACCCCTCCACTTT.

In this sample, this clone turned up a few times. This chain joins TRBV27 and TRBJ1-1; D might be TRBD1 (5 bases). This CDR3 contains 15 residues. CDR1 MNHEY and CDR2 SMNVEV come from the germline V gene (reference sequence). V lost 0 bases and J 3 bases, leaving 11 bases between the germline ends. The CDR3 nucleotides are TGTGCCAGCAGTTTATCGCCCAGGGTTGACACTGAAGCTTTCTTT. It codes for CASSLSPRVDTEAFF.

The chain links TRBV2 to TRBJ1-5; 8 nucleotides align to TRBD1. The CDR3 length is 15 residues. CDR1 is SNHLY, CDR2 FYNNEI, per germline. V shed 1 base, J shed 6 bases, and the junction held 5 bases outside the gene matches. CDR3 sequence reads: CASSEGQGATQPQHF. The CDR3 nucleotides are TGTGCCAGCAGTGAAGGGCAGGGGGCGACTCAGCCCCAGCATTTT.

V gene TRBV14 combines with J gene TRBJ2-7; D is possibly TRBD1 (5 bases). V dropped 0 bases and J dropped 4 bases, with 19 bases sitting between them. There are 17 residues in the CDR3. Germline CDR1 and CDR2: SGHDN and FVKESK. The CDR3 sequence is CASSQDEGAPRPYEQYV. The CDR3 DNA reads TGTGCCAGCAGCCAAGACGAAGGGGCGCCTCGTCCTTACGAGCAGTACGTC.

The genes are TRBV5-4 and TRBJ1-1; 12 nucleotides agree with TRBD1. Looked up from germline, CDR1 is SGHNT and CDR2 is YYREEE (reference sequence). The CDR3 covers 15 residues. V lost 4 bases to trimming and J lost 3 bases; unmatched junction nucleotides: 4. In nucleotides, the CDR3 is TGTGCCAGCAGCACCGGGGACAGGGGGCACACTGAAGCTTTCTTT. Amino acid sequence: CASSTGDRGHTEAFF.

The chain is built from TRBV7-9 and TRBJ2-7; D may be TRBD1 (6 bases). The CDR3 is 12 amino acids. Germline V lookup: CDR1 SEHNR, CDR2 FQNEAQ (reference sequence). Trimming removed 2 bases from V and 6 bases from J, with 8 bases in between. The CDR3: CASSLTGLEQYV. CDR3 nucleotide sequence: TGTGCCAGCAGCTTAACAGGGCTCGAGCAGTACGTC.

The chain combines TRBV4-1 with TRBJ2-7; D possibly corresponds to TRBD2 (6 bases). This CDR3 comprises 13 residues. Trimming stripped 0 bases from V and 4 bases from J, with 7 bases between. Germline V lookup: CDR1 MGHRA, CDR2 YSYEKL. The CDR3 bases are TGCGCCAGCAGCCAAGATCGGGGGTACGAGCAGTACGTC. Protein product: CASSQDRGYEQYV.

The chain employs TRBV11-3 and TRBJ2-1; TRBD2 agrees at 8 bases. The CDR3 consists of 13 residues. Germline trimming cut 5 bases from V and 14 bases from J; bases unmatched to any gene: 11. Germline V gene data show CDR1 as SGHNT and CDR2 as YENEEA. This CDR3 reads CASSLPGAGGEFF. The CDR3 DNA is TGTGCCAGCAGCCTACCGGGGGCGGGAGGCGAGTTCTTC.

This clone was seen a few times. The rearrangement links TRBV10-1 to TRBJ1-1; no firm D call. Trimming pared 2 bases from V and 3 bases from J, leaving 7 bases between. Germline V CDR1 and CDR2: WNHNN, SYGVQD (reference sequence). CDR3 size: 13 residues. The CDR3: CASSENFYTEAFF. CDR3 sequence (DNA): TGCGCCAGCAGTGAGAACTTCTACACTGAAGCTTTCTTT.

The chain is built from TRBV27 and TRBJ1-1; D uncertain. Germline CDR1 reads MNHEY; CDR2 reads SMNVEV (reference sequence). The CDR3 has 13 amino acids. Trimming removed 6 bases from V and 1 base from J, with 9 bases in between. The CDR3 here is CASRAFWNTEAFF. The CDR3 coding sequence is TGTGCCAGCAGGGCCTTTTGGAACACTGAAGCTTTCTTT.

The chain employs TRBV15 and TRBJ2-6; D might be TRBD2 (5 bases). The length of the CDR3 is 15 residues. Trimming took off 5 bases at V and 0 bases at J, with 8 bases between the two ends. Germline CDR1 LNHNV, CDR2 YYDKDF (reference sequence). CDR3 nucleotide sequence: TGTGCCACCAGCCGCGGGCTCTCTGGGGCCAACGTCCTGACTTTC. Amino acid sequence: CATSRGLSGANVLTF. Full variable domain (rest looked up from reference TRBV15 and TRBJ2-6): DAMVIQNPRYQVTQFGKPVTLSCSQTLNHNVMYWYQQKSSQAPKLLFHYYDKDFNNEADTPDNFQSRRPNTSFCFLDIRSPGLGDTAMYLCATSRGLSGANVLTFGAGSRLTVL.

This rearrangement joins TRBV4-3 to TRBJ2-1; 9 nucleotides align to TRBD2. V shed 4 bases, J shed 8 bases, and the junction held 12 bases outside the gene matches. CDR1 LGHNA and CDR2 YSLEER come from the germline V gene. The CDR3 has 16 residues. The CDR3 DNA is TGCGCCAGCAGCCCACGGGCGGGAGGGCCATTTGATGAGCAGTTCTTC. Translation gives CASSPRAGGPFDEQFF.

The V call is TRBV6-2 or TRBV6-3, the J call TRBJ2-2; 9 nucleotides match TRBD2. CDR3 length: 16 residues. The ends lost 2 bases at V and 8 bases at J; junction bases unmatched: 9. CDR1 and CDR2 from the germline V gene are MNHEY and SVGEGT. CDR3 bases: TGTGCCAGCAGTTACGTCGGCGGGAGGGCCCGTGGGGAGCTGTTTTTT. Protein: CASSYVGGRARGELFF.

The chain links TRBV5-6 to TRBJ2-3, with 10 bases lining up with TRBD2. Losses at the gene ends were 0 bases for V and 1 base for J; bases not matched to a gene: 5. CDR1 and CDR2 (germline): SGHDT, YYEEEE. The CDR3 extends over 17 amino acids. The CDR3 DNA sequence: TGTGCCAGCAGCTTGGTTAAGCTAGCGGGGGGCACAGATACGCAGTATTTT. Translating gives CASSLVKLAGGTDTQYF. Using reference TRBV5-6 and TRBJ2-3 for the parts outside the CDR3, the full variable domain is DAGVTQSPTHLIKTRGQQVTLRCSPKSGHDTVSWYQQALGQGPQFIFQYYEEEERQRGNFPDRFSGHQFPNYSSELNVNALLLGDSALYLCASSLVKLAGGTDTQYFGPGTRLTVL.

The genes are TRBV11-2 and TRBJ2-7, with D tentatively TRBD1 (6 bases). CDR1 SGHAT and CDR2 FQNNGV come from the germline V gene. The V and J ends lost 2 bases and 6 bases respectively, with 17 bases between them. There are 15 residues in the CDR3. The DNA of the CDR3 is TGTGCCAGCAGCTTAAGGAGAGCAGGGGAAAGCGAGCAGTACGTC. This gives the protein CASSLRRAGESEQYV.

The rearrangement uses TRBV5-1 and TRBJ2-2, with D perhaps matching TRBD1 (7 bases). The CDR3 is made up of 15 amino acids. Trimming pared 5 bases from V and 2 bases from J, leaving 13 bases between. The germline CDR1 and CDR2 sequences are SGHRS and YFSETQ. The CDR3 bases are TGCGCCAGCAGGCCAGGGGGGCGTAACACCGGGGAGCTGTTTTTT. It is translated as CASRPGGRNTGELFF.

The chain recombines TRBV30 with TRBJ2-7; D is unresolved. CDR1 is GTSNPN, CDR2 SVGIG, per germline (reference sequence). V lost 8 bases and J lost 0, with 20 bases in between. The CDR3 spans 15 residues. CDR3 bases: TGTGCCCCCCTTCCCCCTACCCGGAGCTCCTACGAGCAGTACGTC. Amino acids: CAPLPPTRSSYEQYV.

CDR3 loop: CASSLPKGQITLTEAFF. The CDR3 DNA reads TGTGCCAGCAGCTTACCGAAGGGACAGATCACTTTGACTGAAGCTTTCTTT. This chain uses TRBV7-9 with TRBJ1-1; 7 bases fit TRBD1. CDR3 length equals 17 residues. The ends lost 2 bases at V and 5 bases at J; junction bases unmatched: 14. CDR1 and CDR2 (germline): SEHNR, FQNEAQ (reference sequence).

This chain links TRBV5-1 with TRBJ2-1; 10 bases line up with TRBD2. The trim removed 4 bases at V and 7 bases at J, leaving 8 bases unmatched. Germline values: CDR1 SGHRS, CDR2 YFSETQ. This CDR3 contains 15 residues. The CDR3 reads CASSPLAGEANEQFF. The CDR3 DNA follows: TGCGCCAGCAGCCCCCTAGCGGGAGAAGCTAATGAGCAGTTCTTC.

V is TRBV10-3 and J is TRBJ1-2, with D perhaps TRBD1 (6 bases). This CDR3 contains 13 residues. Trimming left V 11 bases short and J 5 bases short, with 18 bases between. Germline CDR1 is ENHRY and CDR2 is SYGVKD. The CDR3 bases are TGTGCCGCCTCGCAGGACAGAGAATATGGCTACACCTTC. This codes for CAASQDREYGYTF.

The J gene is TRBJ1-2, the V gene TRBV15; D may be TRBD1 (5 bases). This CDR3 is built from 13 residues. CDR1 is LNHNV and CDR2 is YYDKDF in the germline V gene (reference sequence). Trimming cost V 5 bases and J 1 base, with 8 bases left between them. The CDR3 spells CATSRRGNYGYTF. DNA for the CDR3: TGTGCCACCAGCCGAAGGGGTAACTATGGCTACACCTTC.

The V and J genes are TRBV6-5 and TRBJ2-3, with TRBD2 matching 7 bases. The CDR3 has 16 residues. V lost 3 bases to trimming and J lost 2 bases; unmatched junction nucleotides: 8. CDR1 and CDR2 from the germline V gene are MNHEY and SVGAGI. In DNA form, the CDR3 reads TGTGCCAGCAGTTATTCTAGCGGAGGCTCCACAGATACGCAGTATTTT. This encodes CASSYSSGGSTDTQYF.

This clone was counted only a few times. The chain employs TRBV6-6 and TRBJ2-7; D may be TRBD1 (6 bases). The CDR3 consists of 11 residues. Germline values: CDR1 MNHNY, CDR2 SVGAGI (reference sequence). The V end lost 5 bases, the J end lost 9 bases, and 11 bases lay between the germline ends. CDR3 sequence (DNA): TGTGCCAGCAGTAAGGGACATTGGCAGTACGTC. It specifies CASSKGHWQYV.